The clone carrying this T cell receptor (beta chain) was counted a single time. This sample stems from a study of blood T cell repertoires in COVID-19. Sequencing used immunoSEQ multiplex PCR; TCRdb keeps in-frame clones, though not all of them. The profile shows about 88,000 clones, roughly 90% of them singletons. This receptor was identified in a man aged 55 to 69 with acute or convalescent COVID-19. The sample taken for sequencing was peripheral blood.

CDR3 sequence reads: CASSPLGPRQDEQYF. DNA of the CDR3: TGCGCCAGCAGTCCGTTGGGCCCCCGGCAGGACGAGCAGTACTTC. The gene calls are TRBV4-1 and TRBJ2-7; no clear D. This CDR3 has 15 amino acids. The germline V gene has CDR1 MGHRA and CDR2 YSYEKL. V lost 6 bases, J lost 5 bases, and 20 bases lay in between.